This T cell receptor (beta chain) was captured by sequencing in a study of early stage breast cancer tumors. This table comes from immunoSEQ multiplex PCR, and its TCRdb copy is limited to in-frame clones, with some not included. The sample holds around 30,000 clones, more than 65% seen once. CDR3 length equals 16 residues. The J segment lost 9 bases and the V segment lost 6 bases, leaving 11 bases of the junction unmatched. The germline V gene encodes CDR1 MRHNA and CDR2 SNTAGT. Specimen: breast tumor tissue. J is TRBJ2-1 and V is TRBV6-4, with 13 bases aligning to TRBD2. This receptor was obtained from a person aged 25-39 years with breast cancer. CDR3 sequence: CASRPTSGRATGEQFF. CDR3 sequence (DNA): TGTGCCAGCAGGCCAACTAGCGGGAGGGCTACCGGTGAGCAGTTCTTC.